The clone carrying this TCR beta chain has more than one count but fewer than ten. Its target is not known. Germline V gene sequence: CDR1 SGHDN, CDR2 FVKESK. Trimming removed 4 bases from V and 2 bases from J, with 10 bases in between. This CDR3 spans 14 amino acids. These data come from a study of T cell repertoires in cytomegalovirus infection. TCRdb re-called the reads with MiXCR, one entry per CDR3 protein. The sample shows approximately 910,000 distinct CDR3 sequences, approximately 32% of them seen only once. Regarding the study as a whole: Dominating the ex vivo response were HLA-C-restricted CMV-specific TCR beta clonotypes. Carriers of CMV and the relevant HLA type were discriminated by public TCR beta frequency.

This receptor was identified in a human donor in good health (CMV status not recorded). Some clones in this sample may be carry-over from other donors' samples. Material: cultured CD8+ T cells from PBMCs, obtained from culture after CMV antigen stimulation. This sequence joins TRBV14 and TRBJ2-3; D unclear. The CDR3 DNA reads TGTGCCAGCAGCCTCTTTAGGACCACAGATACGCAGTATTTT. It translates to CASSLFRTTDTQYF.